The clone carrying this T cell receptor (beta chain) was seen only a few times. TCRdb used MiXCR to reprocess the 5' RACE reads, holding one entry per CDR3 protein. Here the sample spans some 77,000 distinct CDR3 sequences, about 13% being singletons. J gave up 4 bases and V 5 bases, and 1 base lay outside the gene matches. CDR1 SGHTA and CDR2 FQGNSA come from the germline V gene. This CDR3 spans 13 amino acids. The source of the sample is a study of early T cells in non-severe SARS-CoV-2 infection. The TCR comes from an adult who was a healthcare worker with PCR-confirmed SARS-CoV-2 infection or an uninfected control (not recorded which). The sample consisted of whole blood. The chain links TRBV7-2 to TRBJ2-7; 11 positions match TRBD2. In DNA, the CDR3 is TGTGCCAGCAGCCGGACTAGCGGGTACGAGCAGTACTTC. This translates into CASSRTSGYEQYF.